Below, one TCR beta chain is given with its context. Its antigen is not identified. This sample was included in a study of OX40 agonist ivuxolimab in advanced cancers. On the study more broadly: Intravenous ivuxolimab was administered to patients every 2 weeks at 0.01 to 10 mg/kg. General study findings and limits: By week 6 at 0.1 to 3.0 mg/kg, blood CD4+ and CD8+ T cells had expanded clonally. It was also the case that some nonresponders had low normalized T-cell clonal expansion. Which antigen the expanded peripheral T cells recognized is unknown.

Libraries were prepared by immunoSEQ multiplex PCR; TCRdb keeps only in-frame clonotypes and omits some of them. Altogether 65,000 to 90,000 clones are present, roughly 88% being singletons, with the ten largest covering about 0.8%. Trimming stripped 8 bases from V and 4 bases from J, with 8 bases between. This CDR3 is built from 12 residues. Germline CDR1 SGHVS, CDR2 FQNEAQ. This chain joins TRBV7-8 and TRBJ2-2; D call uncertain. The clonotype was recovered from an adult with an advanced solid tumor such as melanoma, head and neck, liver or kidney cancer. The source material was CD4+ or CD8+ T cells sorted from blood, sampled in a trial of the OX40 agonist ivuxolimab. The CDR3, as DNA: TGTGCCAGCGGGCGAACCACCGGGGAGCTGTTTTTT. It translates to CASGRTTGELFF.